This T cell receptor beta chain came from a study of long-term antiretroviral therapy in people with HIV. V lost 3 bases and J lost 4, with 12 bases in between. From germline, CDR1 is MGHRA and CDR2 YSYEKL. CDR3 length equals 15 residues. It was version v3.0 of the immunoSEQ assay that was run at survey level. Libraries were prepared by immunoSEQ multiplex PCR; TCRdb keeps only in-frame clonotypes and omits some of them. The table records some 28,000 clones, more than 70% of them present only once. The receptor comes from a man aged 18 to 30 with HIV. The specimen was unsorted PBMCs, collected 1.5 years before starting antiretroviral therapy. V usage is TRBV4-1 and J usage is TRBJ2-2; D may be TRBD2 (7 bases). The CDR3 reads CASSQEGGGTGELFF. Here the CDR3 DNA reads TGCGCCAGCAGCCAGGAGGGGGGGGGCACCGGGGAGCTGTTTTTT.